These T cell receptor beta chains were read from a single sample in a study of cytomegalovirus exposure and HLA in healthy donors. Produced via immunoSEQ multiplex PCR; TCRdb's table is partial and in-frame only. Among roughly 60,000 clones, roughly 70% were seen once, and the ten largest hold roughly a fifth. Sequenced material: PBMCs. These TCRs come from a woman aged 60-75 years in good health and CMV-seropositive. Both conserved end residues are part of each CDR3. A D gene is named only where the DNA matches it firmly. A clone size is listed for some rows: how often the clone was seen (once, few, many), or a class if it is expanded.

cdr3_aa cdr3_nt clone_size v_call d_call j_call
CASSFDGLATNEQFF TGTGCCAGCAGCTTCGACGGACTAGCCACGAATGAGCAGTTCTTC NA TRBV11-2 TRBD2 TRBJ2-1
CASSPDSKYGYTF TGTGCCAGCTCACCGGACAGCAAGTATGGCTACACCTTC NA TRBV18 NA TRBJ1-2
CASSLVERGFTGELFF TGTGCCAGCAGCTTAGTTGAGCGGGGATTCACCGGGGAGCTGTTTTTT few TRBV5-4 TRBD2 TRBJ2-2
CASSDGQGQKLFF TGCGCCAGCAGTGATGGACAGGGCCAAAAACTGTTTTTT few TRBV10-1 TRBD1 TRBJ1-4
CASSMTGTGNTIYF TGTGCCAGTAGTATGACAGGTACCGGAAACACCATATATTTT few TRBV19 NA TRBJ1-3
CSSSNRDRVYGYTF TGTTCCAGCAGCAACCGGGACAGGGTATATGGCTACACCTTC NA TRBV7-9 TRBD1 TRBJ1-2
CASSPFWAFGEAFF TGTGCCAGCAGTCCATTTTGGGCCTTCGGTGAAGCTTTCTTT NA TRBV27 NA TRBJ1-1
CASSPIQGHAEAFF TGTGCCAGCAGCCCGATACAGGGGCACGCTGAAGCTTTCTTT NA TRBV7-2 TRBD1 TRBJ1-1
CASTLGGLSGNTIYF TGTGCCAGCACCCTAGGAGGACTCTCTGGAAACACCATATATTTT NA TRBV6-1 NA TRBJ1-3
CASSLFGTEAFF TGTGCCAGCAGCTTATTCGGGACTGAAGCTTTCTTT NA TRBV7-9 NA TRBJ1-1
CASGGSDRGPSGELFF TGTGCCAGCGGTGGGTCCGACAGGGGGCCTTCCGGGGAGCTGTTTTTT NA TRBV27 TRBD1 TRBJ2-2
CASSSQDGESGSTEAFF TGTGCCAGCAGCTCCCAAGATGGCGAGTCAGGGTCCACTGAAGCTTTCTTT NA TRBV7-9 NA TRBJ1-1
CASSIVGTGPYEQYF TGTGCCAGTAGTATAGTCGGGACAGGACCCTACGAGCAGTACTTC few TRBV19 TRBD1 TRBJ2-7
CASSQGAPSYNEQFF TGTGCCAGCAGCCAGGGGGCGCCCTCCTACAATGAGCAGTTCTTC NA TRBV6-1 TRBD1 TRBJ2-1